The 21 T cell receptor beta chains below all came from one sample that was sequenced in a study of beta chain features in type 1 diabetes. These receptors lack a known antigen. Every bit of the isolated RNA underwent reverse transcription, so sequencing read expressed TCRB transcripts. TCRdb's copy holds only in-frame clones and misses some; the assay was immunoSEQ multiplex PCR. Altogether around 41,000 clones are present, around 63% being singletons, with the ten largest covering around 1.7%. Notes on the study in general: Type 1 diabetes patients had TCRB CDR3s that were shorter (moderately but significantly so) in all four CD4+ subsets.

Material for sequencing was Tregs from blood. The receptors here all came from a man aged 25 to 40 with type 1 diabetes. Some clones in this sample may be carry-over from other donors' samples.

Here the CDR3 reads CASSGRGLGELFF. In DNA, the CDR3 is TGTGCCAGCAGCGGTAGGGGTCTCGGGGAGCTGTTTTTT. The rearrangement links TRBV7-9 to TRBJ2-2, with D possibly being TRBD1 (5 bases). Trimming shortened V by 5 bases and J by 7 bases, and 11 bases separated the two germline ends. The germline V gene has CDR1 SEHNR and CDR2 FQNEAQ (reference sequence). There are 13 residues in the CDR3.

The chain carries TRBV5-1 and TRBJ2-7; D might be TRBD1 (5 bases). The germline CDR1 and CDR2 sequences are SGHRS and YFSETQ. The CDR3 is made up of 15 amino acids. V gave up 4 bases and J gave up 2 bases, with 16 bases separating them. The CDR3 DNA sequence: TGCGCCAGCAGCACTTTATCGGGCAGGGCCTACGAGCAGTACTTC. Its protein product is CASSTLSGRAYEQYF.

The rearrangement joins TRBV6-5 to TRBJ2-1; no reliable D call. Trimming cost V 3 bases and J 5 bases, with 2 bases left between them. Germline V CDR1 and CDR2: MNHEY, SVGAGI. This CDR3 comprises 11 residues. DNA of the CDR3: TGTGCCAGCAGTTATAACAATGAGCAGTTCTTC. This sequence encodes CASSYNNEQFF.

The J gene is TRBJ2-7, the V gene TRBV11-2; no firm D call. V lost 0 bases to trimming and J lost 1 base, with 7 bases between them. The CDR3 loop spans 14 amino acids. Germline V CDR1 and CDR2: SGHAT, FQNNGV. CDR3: CASSLDLQSYEQYF. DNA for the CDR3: TGTGCCAGCAGCTTAGATCTTCAGTCCTACGAGCAGTACTTC.

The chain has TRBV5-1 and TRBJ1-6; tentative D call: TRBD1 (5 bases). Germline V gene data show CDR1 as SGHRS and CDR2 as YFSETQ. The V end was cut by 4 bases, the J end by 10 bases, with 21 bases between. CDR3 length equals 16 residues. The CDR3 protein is CASSLVGAGGPSPLHF. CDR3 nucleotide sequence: TGCGCCAGCAGCCTGGTTGGGGCCGGAGGGCCCTCACCCCTCCACTTT.

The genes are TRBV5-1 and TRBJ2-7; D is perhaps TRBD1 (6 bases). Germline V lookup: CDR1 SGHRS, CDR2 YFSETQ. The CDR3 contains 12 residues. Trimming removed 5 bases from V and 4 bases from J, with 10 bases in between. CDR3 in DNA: TGCGCCAGCAGACCGGACAGATACGAGCAGTACTTC. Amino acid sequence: CASRPDRYEQYF.

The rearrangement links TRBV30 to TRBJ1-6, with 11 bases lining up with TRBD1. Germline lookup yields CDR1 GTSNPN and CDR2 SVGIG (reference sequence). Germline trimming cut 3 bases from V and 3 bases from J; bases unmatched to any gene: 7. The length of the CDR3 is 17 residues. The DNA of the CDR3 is TGTGCCTGGAGCTCCGGGACAGGGGGATTCTATAATTCACCCCTCCACTTT. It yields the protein CAWSSGTGGFYNSPLHF.

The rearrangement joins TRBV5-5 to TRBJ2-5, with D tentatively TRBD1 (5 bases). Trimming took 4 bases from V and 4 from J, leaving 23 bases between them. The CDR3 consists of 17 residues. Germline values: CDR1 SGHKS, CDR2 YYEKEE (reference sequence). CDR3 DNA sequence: TGTGCCAGCAGCCCCCTGGGCCTTATAGGGGCGCGAGAGACCCAGTACTTC. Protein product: CASSPLGLIGARETQYF.

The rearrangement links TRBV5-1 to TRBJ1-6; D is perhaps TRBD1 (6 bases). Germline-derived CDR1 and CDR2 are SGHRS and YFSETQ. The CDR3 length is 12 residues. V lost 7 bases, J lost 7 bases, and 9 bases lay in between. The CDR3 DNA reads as TGCGCCAGCGGAACAGGGAATTCACCCCTCCACTTT. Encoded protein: CASGTGNSPLHF.

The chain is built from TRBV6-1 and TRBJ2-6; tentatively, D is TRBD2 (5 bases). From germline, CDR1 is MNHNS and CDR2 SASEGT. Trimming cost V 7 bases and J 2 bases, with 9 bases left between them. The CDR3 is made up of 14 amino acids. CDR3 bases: TGTGCCAGCAATGCCGGGACTGGGGCCAACGTCCTGACTTTC. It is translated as CASNAGTGANVLTF.

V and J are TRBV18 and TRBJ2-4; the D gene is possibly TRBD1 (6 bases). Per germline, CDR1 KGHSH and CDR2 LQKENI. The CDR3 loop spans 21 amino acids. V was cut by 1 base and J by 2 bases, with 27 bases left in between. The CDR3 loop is CASSPRPTGSDWGSTKNIQYF. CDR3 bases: TGTGCCAGCTCACCACGACCCACAGGGTCAGATTGGGGGTCAACCAAAAACATTCAGTACTTC.

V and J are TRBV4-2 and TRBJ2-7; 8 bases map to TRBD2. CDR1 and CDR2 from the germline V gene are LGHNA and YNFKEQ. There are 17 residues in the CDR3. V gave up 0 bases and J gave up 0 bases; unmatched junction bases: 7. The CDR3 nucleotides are TGTGCCAGCAGCCAAGATAAACTAGCGGCAAGCTCCTACGAGCAGTACTTC. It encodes CASSQDKLAASSYEQYF.

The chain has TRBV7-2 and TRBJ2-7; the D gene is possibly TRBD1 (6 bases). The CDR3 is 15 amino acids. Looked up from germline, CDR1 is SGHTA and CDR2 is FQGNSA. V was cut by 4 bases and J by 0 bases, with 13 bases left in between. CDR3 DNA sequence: TGTGCCAGCAGCTGGATGACAGGACTCTCCTACGAGCAGTACTTC. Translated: CASSWMTGLSYEQYF.

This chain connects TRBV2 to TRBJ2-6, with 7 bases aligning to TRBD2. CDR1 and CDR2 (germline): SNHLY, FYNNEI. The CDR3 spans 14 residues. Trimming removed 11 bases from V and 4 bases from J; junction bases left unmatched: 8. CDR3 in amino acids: CAGSSGLGANVLTF. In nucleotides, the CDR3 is TGTGCCGGTTCTAGCGGTCTGGGGGCCAACGTCCTGACTTTC.

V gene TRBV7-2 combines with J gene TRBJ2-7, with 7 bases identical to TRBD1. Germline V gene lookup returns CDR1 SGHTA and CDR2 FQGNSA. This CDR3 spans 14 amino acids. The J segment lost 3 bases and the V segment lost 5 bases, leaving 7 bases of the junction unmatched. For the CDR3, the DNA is TGTGCCAGCAGCGCGTGGGACAGAAACTACGAGCAGTACTTC. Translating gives CASSAWDRNYEQYF. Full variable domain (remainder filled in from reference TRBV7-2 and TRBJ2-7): GAGVSQSPSNKVTEKGKDVELRCDPISGHTALYWYRQSLGQGLEFLIYFQGNSAPDKSGLPSDRFSAERTGGSVSTLTIQRTQQEDSAVYLCASSAWDRNYEQYFGPGTRLTVT.

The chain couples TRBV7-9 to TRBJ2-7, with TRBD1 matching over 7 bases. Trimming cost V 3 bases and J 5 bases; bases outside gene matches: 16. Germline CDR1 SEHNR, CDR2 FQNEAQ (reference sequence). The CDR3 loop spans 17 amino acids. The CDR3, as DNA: TGTGCCAGCAGCTTCGTTTCGGGTGACAGGGTAGACCACGAGCAGTACTTC. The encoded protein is CASSFVSGDRVDHEQYF.

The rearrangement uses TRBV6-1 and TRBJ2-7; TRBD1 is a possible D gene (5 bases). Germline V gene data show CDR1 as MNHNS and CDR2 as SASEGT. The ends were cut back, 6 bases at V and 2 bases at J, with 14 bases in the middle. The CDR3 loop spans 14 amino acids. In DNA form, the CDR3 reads TGTGCCAGCAGACTGGGGCAGGGCCCCTACGAGCAGTACTTC. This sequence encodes CASRLGQGPYEQYF.

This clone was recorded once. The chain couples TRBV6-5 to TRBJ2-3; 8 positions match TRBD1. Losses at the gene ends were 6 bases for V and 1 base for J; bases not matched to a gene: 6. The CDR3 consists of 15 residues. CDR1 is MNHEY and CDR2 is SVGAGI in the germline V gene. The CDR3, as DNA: TGTGCCAGCAGGGGTCTGGACAGGGGCACAGATACGCAGTATTTT. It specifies CASRGLDRGTDTQYF.

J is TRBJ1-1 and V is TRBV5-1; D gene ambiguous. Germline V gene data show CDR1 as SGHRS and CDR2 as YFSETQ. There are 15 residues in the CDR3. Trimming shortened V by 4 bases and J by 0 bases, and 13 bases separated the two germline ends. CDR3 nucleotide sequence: TGCGCCAGCAGCGATCTCCTGAACATGAACACTGAAGCTTTCTTT. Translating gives CASSDLLNMNTEAFF.

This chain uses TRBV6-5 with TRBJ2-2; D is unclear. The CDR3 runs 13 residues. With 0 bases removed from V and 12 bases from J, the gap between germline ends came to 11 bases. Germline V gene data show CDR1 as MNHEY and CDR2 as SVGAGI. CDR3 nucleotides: TGTGCCAGCAGTTACTCGATAGCCGGCCAGCTGTTTTTT. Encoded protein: CASSYSIAGQLFF.

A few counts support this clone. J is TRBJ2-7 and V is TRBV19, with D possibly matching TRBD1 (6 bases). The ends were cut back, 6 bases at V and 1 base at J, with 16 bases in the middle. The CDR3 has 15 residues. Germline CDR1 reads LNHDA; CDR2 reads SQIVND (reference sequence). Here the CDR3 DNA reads TGTGCCAGTAGAAGATACTCGGACAGTTCCTACGAGCAGTACTTC. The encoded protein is CASRRYSDSSYEQYF.